The 10 T cell receptor beta chains listed next were all sequenced from one sample in a study of OX40 agonist ivuxolimab in advanced cancers. TCRdb keeps only in-frame clones here, not all; method: immunoSEQ multiplex PCR. The sample has some 35,000 clones, 85% to 90% seen once. Sequenced here: CD4+ or CD8+ T cells sorted from blood, sampled in a trial of the OX40 agonist ivuxolimab. The receptors stem from an adult with an advanced solid tumor such as melanoma, head and neck, liver or kidney cancer.

This chain connects TRBV28 to TRBJ1-6; 10 bases are shared with TRBD1. The junction had 4 bases not matched to a gene; V was cut back by 2 bases and J by 9 bases. This CDR3 spans 15 amino acids. Per germline, CDR1 MDHEN and CDR2 SYDVKM. The CDR3 DNA reads as TGTGCCAGCAGTTTAGCGACAGGGGGCGGTTCACCCCTCCACTTT. It encodes CASSLATGGGSPLHF.

The chain joins TRBV19 to TRBJ2-2, with D tentatively TRBD2 (6 bases). This CDR3 has 17 residues. CDR1 is LNHDA, CDR2 SQIVND, per germline (reference sequence). V was cut by 7 bases and J by 6 bases, with 24 bases left in between. The CDR3, as DNA: TGTGCCAGTAAGAGAGTGGGGGGACCTAGCATGTCCGGGGAGCTGTTTTTT. Amino acid sequence: CASKRVGGPSMSGELFF.

This sequence joins TRBV4-2 and TRBJ1-1; D remains unclear. The CDR3 totals 15 residues. Trimming cost V 0 bases and J 0 bases, with 8 bases left between them. Germline-derived CDR1 and CDR2 are LGHNA and YNFKEQ. The CDR3 coding sequence is TGTGCCAGCAGCCAAGACCGACAACTGAACACTGAAGCTTTCTTT. It translates to CASSQDRQLNTEAFF.

The chain links TRBV5-4 to TRBJ2-5, with a weak D call TRBD2 (6 bases). The CDR3 has 13 residues. Looked up from germline, CDR1 is SGHNT and CDR2 is YYREEE (reference sequence). V gave up 4 bases and J gave up 5 bases, with 12 bases separating them. The DNA of the CDR3 is TGTGCCAGCAGCCCAGCGGGTGGGGAGACCCAGTACTTC. Encoded protein: CASSPAGGETQYF.

V is TRBV5-4 and J is TRBJ2-5; D is perhaps TRBD2 (5 bases). The CDR3 loop spans 15 amino acids. Germline V gives CDR1 SGHNT, CDR2 YYREEE (reference sequence). Trimming shortened V by 2 bases and J by 4 bases, and 15 bases separated the two germline ends. The DNA of the CDR3 is TGTGCCAGCAGCTTTAGTGGCGCAGAGGGAGAGACCCAGTACTTC. This translates into CASSFSGAEGETQYF.

The chain recombines TRBV7-3 with TRBJ2-3; D possibly uses TRBD1 or TRBD2 (5 bases each). Germline CDR1 reads SGHTA; CDR2 reads FQGTGA. The V and J ends lost 5 bases and 6 bases respectively, with 18 bases between them. The CDR3 contains 15 residues. The CDR3: CASSAGAFSTDTQYF. The CDR3 coding sequence is TGTGCCAGCAGCGCCGGGGCCTTCTCGACGGATACGCAGTATTTT.

J is TRBJ2-5 and V is TRBV13; D is undetermined. The end of the DNA fits TRBJ2-7 better, so the J call may be wrong. Germline CDR1 is PRHDT and CDR2 is FYEKMQ (reference sequence). The CDR3 is 16 amino acids. The CDR3 region is CASSSPSTAPNYEQYF. In nucleotides, the CDR3 is TGTGCCAGCAGCTCCCCGTCCACCGCCCCCAACTACGAGCAGTACTTC.

The rearrangement uses TRBV15 and TRBJ2-5; 7 bases align to TRBD1. The CDR3 has 14 residues. The ends lost 0 bases at V and 5 bases at J; junction bases unmatched: 3. Germline V gives CDR1 LNHNV, CDR2 YYDKDF (reference sequence). CDR3 sequence reads: CATSRDTGEETQYF. The CDR3 DNA is TGTGCCACCAGCAGAGATACAGGGGAGGAGACCCAGTACTTC.

The V gene is TRBV4-1, the J gene TRBJ2-3; 9 bases are shared with TRBD2. CDR1 and CDR2 from the germline V gene are MGHRA and YSYEKL. The CDR3 sequence is 16 residues long. J was trimmed by 3 bases and V by 0 bases; bases with no gene match: 4. Written as DNA, the CDR3 is TGCGCCAGCAGCCAAGATCCAGCGGGGGGTACAGATACGCAGTATTTT. Translation gives CASSQDPAGGTDTQYF.

The gene calls are TRBV5-6 and TRBJ1-2, with TRBD1 identical over 7 bases. The CDR3 is 16 residues long. Germline V gives CDR1 SGHDT, CDR2 YYEEEE. With 3 bases clipped from V and 4 bases from J, the junction kept 12 bases outside the gene matches. Written as DNA, the CDR3 is TGTGCCAGCAGCTCCTACGACAGGGATCGGGCCTATGGCTACACCTTC. Translation: CASSSYDRDRAYGYTF. The whole variable domain, remainder taken from reference TRBV5-6 and TRBJ1-2, is DAGVTQSPTHLIKTRGQQVTLRCSPKSGHDTVSWYQQALGQGPQFIFQYYEEEERQRGNFPDRFSGHQFPNYSSELNVNALLLGDSALYLCASSSYDRDRAYGYTFGSGTRLTVV.